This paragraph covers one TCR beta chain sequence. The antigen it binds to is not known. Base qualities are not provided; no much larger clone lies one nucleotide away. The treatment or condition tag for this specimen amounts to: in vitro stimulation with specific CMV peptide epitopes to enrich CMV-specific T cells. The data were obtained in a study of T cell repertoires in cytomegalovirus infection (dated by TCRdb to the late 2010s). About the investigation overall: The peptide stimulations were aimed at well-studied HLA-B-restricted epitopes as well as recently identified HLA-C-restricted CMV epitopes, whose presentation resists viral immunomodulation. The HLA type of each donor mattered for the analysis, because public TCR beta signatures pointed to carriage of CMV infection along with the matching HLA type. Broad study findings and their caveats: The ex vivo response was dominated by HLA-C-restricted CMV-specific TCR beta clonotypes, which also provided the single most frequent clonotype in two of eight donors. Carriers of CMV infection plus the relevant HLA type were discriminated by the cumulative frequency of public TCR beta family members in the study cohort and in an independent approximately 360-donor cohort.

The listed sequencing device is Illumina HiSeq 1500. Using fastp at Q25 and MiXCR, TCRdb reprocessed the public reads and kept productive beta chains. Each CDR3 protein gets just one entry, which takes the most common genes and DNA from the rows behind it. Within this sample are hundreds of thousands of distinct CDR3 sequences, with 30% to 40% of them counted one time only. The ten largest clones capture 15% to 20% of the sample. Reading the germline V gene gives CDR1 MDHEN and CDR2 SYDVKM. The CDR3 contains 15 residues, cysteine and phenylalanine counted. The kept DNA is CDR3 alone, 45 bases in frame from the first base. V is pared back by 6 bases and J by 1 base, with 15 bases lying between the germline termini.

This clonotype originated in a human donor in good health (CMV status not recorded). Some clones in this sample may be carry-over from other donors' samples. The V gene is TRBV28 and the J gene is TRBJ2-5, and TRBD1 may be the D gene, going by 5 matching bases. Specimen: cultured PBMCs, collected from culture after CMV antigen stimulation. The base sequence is TGTGCCAGCAGAAAAGGAGACAGCTCCCAAGAGACCCAGTACTTC. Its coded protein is CASRKGDSSQETQYF. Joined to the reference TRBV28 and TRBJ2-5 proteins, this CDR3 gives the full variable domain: DVKVTQSSRYLVKRTGEKVFLECVQDMDHENMFWYRQDPGLGLRLIYFSYDVKMKEKGDIPEGYSVSREKKERFSLILESASTNQTSMYLCASRKGDSSQETQYFGPGTRLLVL.